Following are 23 T cell receptor beta chains from one sample sequenced in a study of blood T cell repertoires in COVID-19. Produced via immunoSEQ multiplex PCR; TCRdb's table is partial and in-frame only. The table has 110,000 to 150,000 clones, about 87% seen once. Sequencing input: PBMCs or T cells enriched from blood (not recorded which). Source of these receptors: a man aged 55 to 69 who had recovered from COVID-19.

The chain has TRBV7-2 and TRBJ2-7, with 12 bases that match TRBD2. Germline trimming cut 5 bases from V and 5 bases from J; bases unmatched to any gene: 13. The germline V gene has CDR1 SGHTA and CDR2 FQGNSA. This CDR3 spans 17 amino acids. CDR3 DNA: TGTGCCAGCAGCCCGAGACCTAGCGGGAGGGTAAACGACGAGCAGTACTTC. Translating gives CASSPRPSGRVNDEQYF.

The chain carries TRBV6-4 and TRBJ2-7; 14 bases are a match to TRBD2. The CDR3 contains 15 residues. Germline values: CDR1 MRHNA, CDR2 SNTAGT. Germline trimming cut 6 bases from V and 3 bases from J; bases unmatched to any gene: 4. The CDR3 loop is CASSRLAGGNYEQYF. The CDR3 bases are TGTGCCAGCAGCCGACTAGCGGGAGGGAACTACGAGCAGTACTTC.

The rearrangement joins TRBV3-1 (or the pseudogene TRBV3-2) to TRBJ1-2, with D perhaps TRBD1 (6 bases). This CDR3 has 15 amino acids. V dropped 5 bases and J dropped 6 bases, with 19 bases sitting between them. Germline assignment: CDR1 LGHDT and CDR2 YNNKEL (reference sequence). The CDR3: CASSLEWTVGHGYTF. The CDR3, as DNA: TGTGCCAGCAGCTTAGAGTGGACAGTTGGCCATGGCTACACCTTC.

The chain combines TRBV6-4 with TRBJ1-5; no clear D gene. Trimming took off 3 bases at V and 3 bases at J, with 6 bases between the two ends. The CDR3 is 13 amino acids. Germline CDR1 and CDR2: MRHNA and SNTAGT. The CDR3 coding sequence is TGTGCCAGCAGTGAACAGATCAATCAGCCCCAGCATTTT. Protein sequence: CASSEQINQPQHF.

The chain links TRBV28 to TRBJ1-1; perhaps TRBD1 as D (5 bases). Germline CDR1 is MDHEN and CDR2 is SYDVKM. V was shortened by 10 bases and J by 13 bases, with 19 bases between the two germline ends. This CDR3 has 11 residues. The CDR3 region has the DNA TGTGCCACCTTTATCACGGGGGGACTTTTCTTT. Translation: CATFITGGLFF.

The gene calls are TRBV19 and TRBJ2-1; 13 bases are a match to TRBD2. Germline values: CDR1 LNHDA, CDR2 SQIVND (reference sequence). J lost 1 base, V lost 8 bases, and 8 bases had no gene match. CDR3 length equals 17 residues. Here the CDR3 DNA reads TGTGCCAGTCGAACTAGCGGGGGGGCCAGGTCCTACAATGAGCAGTTCTTC. This codes for CASRTSGGARSYNEQFF.

This clone was seen more than once but under ten times. The chain recombines TRBV7-8 with TRBJ1-6; D is perhaps TRBD1 (5 bases). The V gene's germline CDR1 is SGHVS and CDR2 FQNEAQ. V gave up 7 bases and J gave up 0 bases, with 16 bases separating them. The CDR3 runs 17 residues. The CDR3 reads CASTSLQVNSYNSPLHF. As DNA, the CDR3 is TGTGCCAGCACGAGCTTACAGGTTAACTCCTATAATTCACCCCTCCACTTT.

The chain joins TRBV19 to TRBJ2-7; TRBD1 agrees at 9 bases. The CDR3 has 13 amino acids. Looked up from germline, CDR1 is LNHDA and CDR2 is SQIVND (reference sequence). J gave up 3 bases and V 8 bases, and 5 bases lay outside the gene matches. The CDR3 DNA reads as TGTGCCAGTGGAGGACAGGGGATCTACGAGCAGTACTTC. This codes for CASGGQGIYEQYF.

The V call is TRBV5-8, the J call TRBJ2-7, with TRBD1 matching over 10 bases. This CDR3 spans 15 amino acids. Per germline, CDR1 SGHTS and CDR2 YDEGEE. V trimming: 4 bases; J trimming: 1 base; junction bases outside the gene matches: 5. In DNA, the CDR3 is TGTGCCAGCAGCCCGGACAGGGGGTTGTCCTACGAGCAGTACTTC. Translation: CASSPDRGLSYEQYF.

J is TRBJ2-1 and V is TRBV11-2; D possibly corresponds to TRBD2 (5 bases). The germline CDR1 and CDR2 sequences are SGHAT and FQNNGV. The CDR3 runs to 14 residues. Trimming shortened V by 2 bases and J by 5 bases, and 10 bases separated the two germline ends. CDR3 in DNA: TGTGCCAGCAGCTTATTGAGCGGAAACAATGAGCAGTTCTTC. This encodes CASSLLSGNNEQFF.

The CDR3 coding sequence is TGCAGCGTTAGGGGAACGGCCACGCTAGCTTTCTTT. This sequence encodes CSVRGTATLAFF. This chain joins TRBV29-1 and TRBJ1-1; possible D gene TRBD1, 5 bases. From germline, CDR1 is SQVTM and CDR2 ANQGSEA. The germline V and J ends were trimmed by 5 bases and 10 bases, with 17 bases remaining between them. This CDR3 spans 12 amino acids.

A word on this clone: The junction and the germline gene differ at one end; a read error may be behind it. This chain joins TRBV4-1 and TRBJ2-7; a possible D gene is TRBD2 (6 bases). This CDR3 has 14 amino acids. Germline V gene sequence: CDR1 MGHRA, CDR2 YSYEKL. The CDR3 DNA is TGCGCCAGCAGCCAAGTTGCGGGGTCCTACCAGCAGTACTTC. It translates to CASSQVAGSYQQYF.

This clone was observed a few times. V and J are TRBV27 and TRBJ1-5; D might be TRBD1 (6 bases). Germline V CDR1 and CDR2: MNHEY, SMNVEV (reference sequence). This CDR3 is 14 amino acids long. Trimming pared 2 bases from V and 5 bases from J, leaving 10 bases between. The CDR3 sequence is CASSLRDTDQPQHF. The CDR3 DNA reads TGTGCCAGCAGTTTAAGGGACACCGATCAGCCCCAGCATTTT.

V gene TRBV19 combines with J gene TRBJ1-1; D is undetermined. The V end was cut by 5 bases, the J end by 4 bases, with 11 bases between. CDR1 and CDR2 from the germline V gene are LNHDA and SQIVND (reference sequence). This CDR3 has 13 residues. Written as DNA, the CDR3 is TGTGCCAGTAGTGCGCTCGCGGGCACTGAAGCTTTCTTT. Translating gives CASSALAGTEAFF.

The genes are TRBV29-1 and TRBJ2-7; no clear D gene. The V and J ends lost 5 bases and 0 bases respectively, with 5 bases between them. This CDR3 spans 11 amino acids. Germline V gene sequence: CDR1 SQVTM, CDR2 ANQGSEA. The CDR3 bases are TGCAGCGTTTCCTTCTCCTACGAGCAGTACTTC. It is translated as CSVSFSYEQYF.

The rearrangement links TRBV7-9 to TRBJ1-2; D is ambiguous. Germline assignment: CDR1 SEHNR and CDR2 FQNEAQ (reference sequence). CDR3 length: 14 amino acids. V lost 5 bases, J lost 6 bases, and 16 bases lay in between. The CDR3 nucleotides are TGTGCCAGCAGCGGAGGAGAGGGCTTGAATGGCTACACCTTC. Translation gives CASSGGEGLNGYTF.

The chain recombines TRBV7-9 with TRBJ2-2; maybe TRBD1 (5 bases). The V end lost 11 bases, the J end lost 0 bases, and 10 bases lay between the germline ends. CDR1 and CDR2 (germline): SEHNR, FQNEAQ (reference sequence). This CDR3 is built from 13 residues. The CDR3 reads CAPGPTNTGELFF. The CDR3 DNA reads TGTGCCCCAGGGCCTACGAACACCGGGGAGCTGTTTTTT.

This chain connects TRBV5-1 to TRBJ2-2, with D possibly matching TRBD1 (5 bases). Germline CDR1 reads SGHRS; CDR2 reads YFSETQ. The CDR3 length is 15 residues. Trimming took 0 bases from V and 1 from J, leaving 7 bases between them. CDR3 amino acids: CASSLGQMNTGELFF. In nucleotides, the CDR3 is TGCGCCAGCAGCTTGGGACAGATGAACACCGGGGAGCTGTTTTTT.

This chain uses TRBV28 with TRBJ1-4, with D hard to call. CDR3 length: 14 amino acids. The ends were cut back, 5 bases at V and 0 bases at J, with 7 bases in the middle. Looked up from germline, CDR1 is MDHEN and CDR2 is SYDVKM. CDR3 amino acids: CASSTAATNEKLFF. CDR3 DNA sequence: TGTGCCAGCAGTACCGCAGCAACTAATGAAAAACTGTTTTTT.

The genes are TRBV5-1 and TRBJ2-1; 7 bases align to TRBD2. V dropped 2 bases and J dropped 1; count of bases not matched to a gene: 3. The CDR3 consists of 15 residues. Germline V gene sequence: CDR1 SGHRS, CDR2 YFSETQ. In DNA form, the CDR3 reads TGCGCCAGCAGCTTAGGCGGGGGTTCCTACAATGAGCAGTTCTTC. Amino acid sequence: CASSLGGGSYNEQFF.

Notes on this clone: The conserved closing phenylalanine or tryptophan is absent in this CDR3, likely reflecting a read error. It is unclear where the CDR3 begins or ends on the DNA, so no DNA is shown, and the CDR3 is as TCRdb lists it. The rearrangement uses TRBV3-1 (or the pseudogene TRBV3-2) and TRBJ2-7; no DNA check was done on the table's D call, TRBD2. Looked up from germline, CDR1 is LGHDT and CDR2 is YNNKEL (reference sequence). The CDR3 spans 15 amino acids, including both terminal residues. The CDR3 loop reads CASSQDYHTSGGRTL.

The chain combines TRBV11-2 with TRBJ1-1; D perhaps matches TRBD1 (5 bases). This CDR3 is 13 amino acids long. Per germline, CDR1 SGHAT and CDR2 FQNNGV. The V end was cut by 5 bases, the J end by 2 bases, with 9 bases between. The CDR3 nucleotides read TGTGCCAGCAGCCGCGACAGAAACACTGAAGCTTTCTTT. Its translation is CASSRDRNTEAFF. Based on the CDR3 plus reference TRBV11-2 and TRBJ1-1, the full variable domain is EAGVAQSPRYKIIEKRQSVAFWCNPISGHATLYWYQQILGQGPKLLIQFQNNGVVDDSQLPKDRFSAERLKGVDSTLKIQPAKLEDSAVYLCASSRDRNTEAFFGQGTRLTVV.

The V and J genes are TRBV24-1 and TRBJ2-7; 9 bases align to TRBD1. The length of the CDR3 is 15 residues. Trimming cost V 4 bases and J 5 bases; bases outside gene matches: 8. Per germline, CDR1 KGHDR and CDR2 SFDVKD. For the CDR3, the DNA is TGTGCCACCAGTGACTCCGGGACAGGGTACCACGAGCAGTACTTC. Translating it yields CATSDSGTGYHEQYF.